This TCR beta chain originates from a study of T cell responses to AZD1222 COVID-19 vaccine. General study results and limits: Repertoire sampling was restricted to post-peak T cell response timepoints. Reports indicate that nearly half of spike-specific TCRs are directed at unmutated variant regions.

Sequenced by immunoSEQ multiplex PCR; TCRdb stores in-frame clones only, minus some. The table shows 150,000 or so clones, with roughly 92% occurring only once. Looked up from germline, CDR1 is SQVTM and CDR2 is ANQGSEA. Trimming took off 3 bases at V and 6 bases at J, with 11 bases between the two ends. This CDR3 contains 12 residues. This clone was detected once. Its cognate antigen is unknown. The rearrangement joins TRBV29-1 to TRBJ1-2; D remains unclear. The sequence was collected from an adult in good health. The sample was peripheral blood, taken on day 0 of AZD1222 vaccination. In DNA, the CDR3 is TGCAGCGTTGAGTCCGGAGGTCATGGCTACACCTTC. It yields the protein CSVESGGHGYTF.